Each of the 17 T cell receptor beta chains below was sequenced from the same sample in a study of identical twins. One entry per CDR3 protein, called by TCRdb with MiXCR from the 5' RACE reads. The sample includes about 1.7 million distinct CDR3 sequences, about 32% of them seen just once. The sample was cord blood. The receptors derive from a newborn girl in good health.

The CDR3 coding sequence is TGTGCCACCAGCGGCGCCCCTTACAATGAGCAGTACTTC. It codes for CATSGAPYNEQYF. The chain joins TRBV24-1 to TRBJ2-1; D is unclear. The DNA end lines up better with TRBJ2-7; the J call may be wrong. Germline CDR1 KGHDR, CDR2 SFDVKD. The CDR3 totals 13 residues.

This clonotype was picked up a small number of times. This chain's CDR3 is CASSLQGTPYEQYF. The CDR3 coding sequence is TGTGCCAGCAGTTTACAGGGGACCCCCTACGAGCAGTACTTC. The chain links TRBV27 to TRBJ2-7, with a tentative D call TRBD1 (6 bases). The ends were cut back, 2 bases at V and 2 bases at J, with 10 bases in the middle. This CDR3 has 14 residues. Per the germline V gene, CDR1 is MNHEY and CDR2 is SMNVEV (reference sequence).

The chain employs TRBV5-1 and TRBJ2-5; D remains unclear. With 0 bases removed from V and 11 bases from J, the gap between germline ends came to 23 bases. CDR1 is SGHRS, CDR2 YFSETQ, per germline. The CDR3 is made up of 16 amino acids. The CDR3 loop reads CASSLDRLNPYNEQYF. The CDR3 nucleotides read TGCGCCAGCAGCTTGGATCGGCTAAACCCCTACAATGAGCAGTACTTC.

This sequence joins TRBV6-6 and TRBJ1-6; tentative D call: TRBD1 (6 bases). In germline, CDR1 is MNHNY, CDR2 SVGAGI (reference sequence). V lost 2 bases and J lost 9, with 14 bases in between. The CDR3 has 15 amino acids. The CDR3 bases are TGTGCCAGCAGTTACGGTACAGGGAGGAGTTCACCCCTCCACTTT. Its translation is CASSYGTGRSSPLHF.

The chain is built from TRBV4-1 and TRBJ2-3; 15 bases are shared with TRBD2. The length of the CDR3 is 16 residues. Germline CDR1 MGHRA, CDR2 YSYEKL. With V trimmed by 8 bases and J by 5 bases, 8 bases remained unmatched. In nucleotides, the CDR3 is TGCGCCAGCGGACGGACTAGCGGGGGGGATCTAGATACGCAGTATTTT. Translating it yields CASGRTSGGDLDTQYF.

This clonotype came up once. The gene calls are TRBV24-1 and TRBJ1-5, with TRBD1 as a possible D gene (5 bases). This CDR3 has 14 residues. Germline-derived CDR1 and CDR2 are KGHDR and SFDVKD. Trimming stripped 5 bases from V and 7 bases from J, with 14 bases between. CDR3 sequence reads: CATSGPEGRQPQHF. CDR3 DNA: TGTGCCACCAGTGGCCCCGAGGGGCGGCAGCCCCAGCATTTT.

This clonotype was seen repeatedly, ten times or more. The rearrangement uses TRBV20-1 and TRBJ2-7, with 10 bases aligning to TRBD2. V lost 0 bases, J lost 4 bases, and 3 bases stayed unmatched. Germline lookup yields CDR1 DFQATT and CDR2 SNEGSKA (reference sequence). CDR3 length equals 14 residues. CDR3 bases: TGCAGTGCTAGAGATCTAGCGGGAGCTTACGAGCAGTACTTC. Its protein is CSARDLAGAYEQYF.

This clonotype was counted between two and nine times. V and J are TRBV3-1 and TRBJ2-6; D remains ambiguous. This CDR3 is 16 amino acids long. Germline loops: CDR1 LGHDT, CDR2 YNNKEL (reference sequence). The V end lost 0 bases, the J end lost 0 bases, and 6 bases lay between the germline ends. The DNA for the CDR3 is TGTGCCAGCAGCCAAGATCGGGTCTCTGGGGCCAACGTCCTGACTTTC. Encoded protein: CASSQDRVSGANVLTF.

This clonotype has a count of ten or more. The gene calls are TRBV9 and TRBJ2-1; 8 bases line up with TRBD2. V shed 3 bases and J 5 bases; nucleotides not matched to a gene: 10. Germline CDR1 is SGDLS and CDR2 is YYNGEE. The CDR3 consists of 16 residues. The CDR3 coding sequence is TGTGCCAGCAGCGCAGGCGGGACTAGAGTCCACAATGAGCAGTTCTTC. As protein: CASSAGGTRVHNEQFF.

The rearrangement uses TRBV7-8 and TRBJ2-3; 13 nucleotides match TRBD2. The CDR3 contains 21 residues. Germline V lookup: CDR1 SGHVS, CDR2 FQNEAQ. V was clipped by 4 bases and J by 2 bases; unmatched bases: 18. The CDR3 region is CASSSGKGTSGKRSITDTQYF. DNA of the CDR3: TGTGCCAGCAGCTCCGGAAAGGGGACTAGCGGGAAAAGGAGCATCACAGATACGCAGTATTTT.

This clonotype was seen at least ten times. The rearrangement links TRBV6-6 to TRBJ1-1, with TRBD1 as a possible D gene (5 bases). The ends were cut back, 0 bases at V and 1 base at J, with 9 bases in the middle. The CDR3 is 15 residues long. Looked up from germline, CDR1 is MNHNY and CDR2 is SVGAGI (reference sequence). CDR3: CASSYSGGGNTEAFF. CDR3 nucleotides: TGTGCCAGCAGTTACTCGGGGGGAGGGAACACTGAAGCTTTCTTT.

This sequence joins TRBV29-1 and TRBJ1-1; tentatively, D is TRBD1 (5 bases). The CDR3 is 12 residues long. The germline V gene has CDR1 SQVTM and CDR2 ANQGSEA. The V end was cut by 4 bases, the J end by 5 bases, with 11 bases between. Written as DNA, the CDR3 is TGCAGCGTTGCCCCAGGGAGGACTGAAGCTTTCTTT. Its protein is CSVAPGRTEAFF.

Here the CDR3 reads CASSEEWLTDTQYF. CDR3 DNA sequence: TGTGCCAGCAGTGAAGAATGGCTCACAGATACGCAGTATTTT. The V and J genes are TRBV2 and TRBJ2-3, with no clear D. Trimming shortened V by 1 base and J by 2 bases, and 7 bases separated the two germline ends. CDR1 SNHLY and CDR2 FYNNEI come from the germline V gene. The CDR3 loop spans 14 amino acids.

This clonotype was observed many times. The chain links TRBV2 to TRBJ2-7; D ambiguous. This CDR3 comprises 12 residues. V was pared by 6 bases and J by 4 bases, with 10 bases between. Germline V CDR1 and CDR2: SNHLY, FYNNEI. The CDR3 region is CASSDRIYEQYF. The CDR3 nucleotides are TGTGCCAGCAGCGATCGGATTTACGAGCAGTACTTC.

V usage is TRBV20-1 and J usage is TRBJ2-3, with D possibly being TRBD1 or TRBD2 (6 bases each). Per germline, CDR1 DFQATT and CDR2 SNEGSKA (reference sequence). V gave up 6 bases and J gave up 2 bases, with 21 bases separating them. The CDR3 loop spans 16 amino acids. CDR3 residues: CSAQWGPSEFTDTQYF. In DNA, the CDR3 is TGCAGTGCCCAATGGGGGCCTAGCGAGTTCACAGATACGCAGTATTTT.

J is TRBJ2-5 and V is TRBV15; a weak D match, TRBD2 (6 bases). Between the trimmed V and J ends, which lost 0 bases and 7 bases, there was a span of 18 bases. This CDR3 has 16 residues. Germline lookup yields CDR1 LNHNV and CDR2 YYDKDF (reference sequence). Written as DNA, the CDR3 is TGTGCCACCAGCAGAGATTTAGGACTACCTTCGGCGACCCAGTACTTC. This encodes CATSRDLGLPSATQYF.

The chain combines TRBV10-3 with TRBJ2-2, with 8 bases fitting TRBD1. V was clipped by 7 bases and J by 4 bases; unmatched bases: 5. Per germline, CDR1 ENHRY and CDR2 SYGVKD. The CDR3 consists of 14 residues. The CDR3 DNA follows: TGTGCCATCACGGGACAGGAGGTCACCGGGGAGCTGTTTTTT. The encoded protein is CAITGQEVTGELFF.